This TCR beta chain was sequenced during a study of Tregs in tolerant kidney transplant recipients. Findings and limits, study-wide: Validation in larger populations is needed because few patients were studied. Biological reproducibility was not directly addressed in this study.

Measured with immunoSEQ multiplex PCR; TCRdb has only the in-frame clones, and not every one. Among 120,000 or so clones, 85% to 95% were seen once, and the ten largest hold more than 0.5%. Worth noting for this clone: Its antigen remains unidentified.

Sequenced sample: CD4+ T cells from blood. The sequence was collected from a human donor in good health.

CDR3 in DNA: TGTGCCAGCAGCTTTGTTGGGGCCAACGTCCTGACTTTC. Protein product: CASSFVGANVLTF. V gene TRBV7-9 combines with J gene TRBJ2-6; D remains unclear. V was cut by 3 bases and J by 3 bases, with 3 bases left in between. The CDR3 consists of 13 residues. Germline V gene lookup returns CDR1 SEHNR and CDR2 FQNEAQ (reference sequence).